A selection of T cell receptor beta chains follows, all from one sample in a study of lymphopenia after photon versus proton radiotherapy. The method was immunoSEQ multiplex PCR; TCRdb's version includes in-frame clones alone and lacks a portion of them. The sample contains 11,000 to 15,000 clones, roughly four fifths of which appear only once. Sample: peripheral blood, taken from a patient treated with photon-based radiotherapy. The receptor source for this set is a man aged 45 to 65 with gastric cancer. CDR3s include the opening cysteine and the closing phenylalanine or tryptophan. A D gene is named only where the DNA matches it firmly. Rows give clone size only sometimes, using once, few, many, or a class for an expanded clone.

clone_size: once
j_call: TRBJ1-2
d_call: TRBD1
v_call: TRBV29-1
cdr3_nt: TGCAGCGTGCACGGGACAGGGGCTATTGACTATGGCTACACCTTC
cdr3_aa: CSVHGTGAIDYGYTF

clone_size: .
j_call: TRBJ2-5
d_call: .
v_call: TRBV9
cdr3_nt: TGTGCCAGCAGCGTATACGGGACTTTTCAAGAGACCCAGTACTTC
cdr3_aa: CASSVYGTFQETQYF

clone_size: .
j_call: TRBJ2-3
d_call: .
v_call: TRBV6-4
cdr3_nt: TGTGCCAGCAGTGACTCGGACTTCGATACGCAGTATTTT
cdr3_aa: CASSDSDFDTQYF

clone_size: once
j_call: TRBJ2-7
d_call: TRBD2
v_call: TRBV7-8
cdr3_nt: TGTGCCAGCAGCCCGGGGGGACCGCGCTACGAGCAGTACTTC
cdr3_aa: CASSPGGPRYEQYF

clone_size: .
j_call: TRBJ2-2
d_call: .
v_call: TRBV7-3
cdr3_nt: TGTGCCAGCAGCTTAAGTTCGGGGGCAACCGGGGAGCTGTTTTTT
cdr3_aa: CASSLSSGATGELFF

clone_size: .
j_call: TRBJ1-3
d_call: .
v_call: TRBV19
cdr3_nt: TGTGCCAGTAGATCCAGGGGAATTTCCTCTGGAAACACCATATATTTT
cdr3_aa: CASRSRGISSGNTIYF

clone_size: .
j_call: TRBJ1-2
d_call: .
v_call: TRBV7-3
cdr3_nt: TGTGCCAGCAGCTTAAGTGGCGGGGCAGACAGCTATGGCTACACCTTC
cdr3_aa: CASSLSGGADSYGYTF

clone_size: .
j_call: TRBJ2-4
d_call: .
v_call: TRBV14
cdr3_nt: TGTGCCAGCAGCCAAATATCGGAAATTCAGTACTTC
cdr3_aa: CASSQISEIQYF

clone_size: few
j_call: TRBJ1-1
d_call: TRBD1
v_call: TRBV30
cdr3_nt: TGTGCCTGGAGTGGACAGGGCATTAGGGCTTTCTTT
cdr3_aa: CAWSGQGIRAFF

clone_size: .
j_call: TRBJ1-1
d_call: TRBD1
v_call: TRBV19
cdr3_nt: TGTGCCAGCCGCGAACAGGGGATTGCTTTCTTT
cdr3_aa: CASREQGIAFF

clone_size: .
j_call: TRBJ1-5
d_call: TRBD1
v_call: TRBV19
cdr3_nt: TGTGCCAGTAGCAACTACCAACAGGGGCAGCCCCAGCATTTT
cdr3_aa: CASSNYQQGQPQHF

clone_size: .
j_call: TRBJ1-4
d_call: TRBD1
v_call: TRBV4-2
cdr3_nt: TGTGCCAGCAGCCAACGAATGACAGGGACTATTTATGAAAAACTGTTTTTT
cdr3_aa: CASSQRMTGTIYEKLFF

clone_size: once
j_call: TRBJ1-2
d_call: TRBD1
v_call: TRBV10-3
cdr3_nt: TGTGCCATCAGTGAGACCCGGGACAGGGGGATGTCTGGCTACACCTTC
cdr3_aa: CAISETRDRGMSGYTF

clone_size: .
j_call: TRBJ2-3
d_call: .
v_call: TRBV14
cdr3_nt: TGTGCCAGCAGCCAAGGGCGGGTGGGGCTGAAAGATACGCAGTATTTT
cdr3_aa: CASSQGRVGLKDTQYF

clone_size: .
j_call: TRBJ2-3
d_call: TRBD1
v_call: TRBV18
cdr3_nt: TGTGCCAGCTCACCATCCGACAGGGGGCGAGATACGCAGTATTTT
cdr3_aa: CASSPSDRGRDTQYF

clone_size: .
j_call: TRBJ1-2
d_call: .
v_call: TRBV25-1
cdr3_nt: TGTGCCAGCAGCTCACTCTACTACTACACCTTC
cdr3_aa: CASSSLYYYTF

clone_size: .
j_call: TRBJ2-1
d_call: .
v_call: TRBV7-2
cdr3_nt: TGTGCCAGCAGCTTAGTCTCGGTGGGCCCTTACTACAATGAGCAGTTCTTC
cdr3_aa: CASSLVSVGPYYNEQFF

clone_size: .
j_call: TRBJ2-7
d_call: TRBD2
v_call: TRBV11-2
cdr3_nt: TGTGCCAGCAGCCACACACTTAGCGGGTTCTACGAGCAGTACTTC
cdr3_aa: CASSHTLSGFYEQYF

clone_size: .
j_call: TRBJ2-5
d_call: TRBD2
v_call: TRBV5-6
cdr3_nt: TGTGCCAGCAGCCCGGGACTAGCAGAAGAGACCCAGTACTTC
cdr3_aa: CASSPGLAEETQYF

clone_size: .
j_call: TRBJ2-1
d_call: .
v_call: TRBV15
cdr3_nt: TGTGCCACCAGCGGATTTAATGAGCAGTTCTTC
cdr3_aa: CATSGFNEQFF

clone_size: .
j_call: TRBJ1-1
d_call: TRBD1
v_call: TRBV6-5
cdr3_nt: TGTGCCAGCAGTTTAAGACAGGGTTTCAAGAACACTGAAGCTTTCTTT
cdr3_aa: CASSLRQGFKNTEAFF

clone_size: .
j_call: TRBJ2-2
d_call: TRBD2
v_call: TRBV5-4
cdr3_nt: TGTGCCAGCAGCTTCAGAACTAGCGAGAGCGGGGAGCTGTTTTTT
cdr3_aa: CASSFRTSESGELFF

clone_size: .
j_call: TRBJ2-5
d_call: TRBD1
v_call: TRBV10-3
cdr3_nt: TGTGCCGTGACAGGGGGCCCCCAAGAGACCCAGTACTTC
cdr3_aa: CAVTGGPQETQYF

clone_size: .
j_call: TRBJ2-3
d_call: TRBD2
v_call: TRBV5-1
cdr3_nt: TGCGCCAGCAGCTTGTCCCGAAGCGGGGGCACAGATACGCAGTATTTT
cdr3_aa: CASSLSRSGGTDTQYF

clone_size: .
j_call: TRBJ2-7
d_call: .
v_call: TRBV9
cdr3_nt: TGTGCCAGCAGCGTAGGGCAGGGTGGAGGCGAGCAGTACTTC
cdr3_aa: CASSVGQGGGEQYF

clone_size: .
j_call: TRBJ2-5
d_call: TRBD1
v_call: TRBV6-6
cdr3_nt: TGTGCCAGCAGTACAGGACAGGGGGTGAGAGAGACCCAGTACTTC
cdr3_aa: CASSTGQGVRETQYF

clone_size: .
j_call: TRBJ2-3
d_call: .
v_call: TRBV11-2
cdr3_nt: TGTGCCAGCAGCTTAAGGGGTTTCAGCACAGATACGCAGTATTTT
cdr3_aa: CASSLRGFSTDTQYF

clone_size: .
j_call: TRBJ2-1
d_call: TRBD2
v_call: TRBV10-2
cdr3_nt: TGCGCCAGCAGCCCTAGCGGGGGGGCAGGTAATGAGCAGTTCTTC
cdr3_aa: CASSPSGGAGNEQFF

clone_size: .
j_call: TRBJ1-1
d_call: .
v_call: TRBV14
cdr3_nt: TGTGCCAGCAGCCCCAAGTGGGCAATGAACACTGAAGCTTTCTTT
cdr3_aa: CASSPKWAMNTEAFF

clone_size: .
j_call: TRBJ2-1
d_call: .
v_call: TRBV7-2
cdr3_nt: TGTGCCAGCAGCGCACCGGGGGTTGGTGAGCAGTTCTTC
cdr3_aa: CASSAPGVGEQFF

clone_size: .
j_call: TRBJ2-2
d_call: TRBD1
v_call: TRBV18
cdr3_nt: TGTGCCAGCTCACTCGACAGGGCGATCGGGGAGCTGTTTTTT
cdr3_aa: CASSLDRAIGELFF

clone_size: .
j_call: TRBJ1-3
d_call: .
v_call: TRBV5-6
cdr3_nt: TGTGCCAGCAGTTGGGGGGGACTAAACTCTGGAAACACCATATATTTT
cdr3_aa: CASSWGGLNSGNTIYF

clone_size: .
j_call: TRBJ2-5
d_call: TRBD1
v_call: TRBV13
cdr3_nt: TGTGCCAGCAGCTTAGTCGGTGCAGGGGGCTGGGACCAAGAGACCCAGTACTTC
cdr3_aa: CASSLVGAGGWDQETQYF

clone_size: .
j_call: TRBJ2-2
d_call: .
v_call: TRBV4-3
cdr3_nt: TGCGCCAGCAGCCAAGATCTGGGGGGCACCGGGGAGCTGTTTTTT
cdr3_aa: CASSQDLGGTGELFF

clone_size: .
j_call: TRBJ1-5
d_call: TRBD1
v_call: TRBV30
cdr3_nt: TGTGCCTGGAGTCCCTGGACAGGGACGGATCAGCCCCAGCATTTT
cdr3_aa: CAWSPWTGTDQPQHF

clone_size: .
j_call: TRBJ1-1
d_call: TRBD1
v_call: TRBV15
cdr3_nt: TGTGCCACCAGCTTTTCACAGGGGGCAGGGACTGAAGCTTTCTTT
cdr3_aa: CATSFSQGAGTEAFF

clone_size: .
j_call: TRBJ1-2
d_call: .
v_call: TRBV5-1
cdr3_nt: TGCGCCAGCAGCTTGGGGGACGGGTTCTATGGCTACACCTTC
cdr3_aa: CASSLGDGFYGYTF

clone_size: .
j_call: TRBJ1-1
d_call: .
v_call: TRBV9
cdr3_nt: TGTGCCAGCAGCGTAGGCAGGGTTGTCCCCCACGACGCTGAAGCTTTCTTT
cdr3_aa: CASSVGRVVPHDAEAFF

clone_size: .
j_call: TRBJ2-5
d_call: .
v_call: TRBV2
cdr3_nt: TGTGCCAGGCGACAGGCGGCAGAGACCCAGTACTTC
cdr3_aa: CARRQAAETQYF

clone_size: .
j_call: TRBJ1-1
d_call: .
v_call: TRBV28
cdr3_nt: TGTGCCAGCAGTACTCAACGGGAAGCTTTCTTT
cdr3_aa: CASSTQREAFF